This is a list of T cell receptor beta chains from one sample in a study of cytomegalovirus exposure and HLA in healthy donors. The data were produced by immunoSEQ multiplex PCR, yet TCRdb's version contains in-frame clones alone and is incomplete. This table has a few hundred thousand clones, around 90% appearing once. The material sequenced was PBMCs. These receptors were obtained from a young woman in good health and CMV-seronegative. CDR3s include the opening cysteine and the closing phenylalanine or tryptophan. D genes are given only for firm matches. Clone size is shown for a subset of rows, as once, few, many or a class of expanded clone.

DNA: TGTGCCAGTAGTACCGGGACAGCTCTATATGGCTACACCTTC
CDR3: CASSTGTALYGYTF
J: TRBJ1-2
size: .
D: TRBD1
V: TRBV19
length: 14

DNA: TGTGCCAGCAGCTTAGACTCTCCGACAGGGTTGAACACTGAAGCTTTCTTT
CDR3: CASSLDSPTGLNTEAFF
J: TRBJ1-1
size: .
D: TRBD1
V: TRBV11-2
length: 17

DNA: TGTGCCAGCAGACAGGGGGCGAACACCGGGGAGCTGTTTTTT
CDR3: CASRQGANTGELFF
J: TRBJ2-2
size: .
D: TRBD1
V: TRBV2
length: 14

DNA: TGTGCCAGCAGCTTAGGCGCCGTTGTCACCGGGGAGCTGTTTTTT
CDR3: CASSLGAVVTGELFF
J: TRBJ2-2
size: .
D: .
V: TRBV7-9
length: 15

DNA: TGTGCCAGCTCACCAATCGTCAGGAACACTGAAGCTTTCTTT
CDR3: CASSPIVRNTEAFF
J: TRBJ1-1
size: .
D: .
V: TRBV18
length: 14

DNA: TGTGCCAGCAGCTTTGTTCTAGGACCGGGGGAGACCCAGTACTTC
CDR3: CASSFVLGPGETQYF
J: TRBJ2-5
size: .
D: .
V: TRBV7-9
length: 15

DNA: TGTGCCAGCTCACCAGCTCTCGGGGGTCGTCGAGAAGCTTTCTTT
CDR3: CASSPALGGRREAFF
J: TRBJ1-1
size: .
D: .
V: TRBV18
length: 15

DNA: TGTGCCAGTCGCATCGATGAGACTTTGAGTAGCAATCAGCCCCAGCATTTT
CDR3: CASRIDETLSSNQPQHF
J: TRBJ1-5
size: .
D: .
V: TRBV19
length: 17

DNA: TGTGCCAGCCCGAATAGCCCAGGGCGCGGCTACACCTTC
CDR3: CASPNSPGRGYTF
J: TRBJ1-2
size: .
D: .
V: TRBV6-5
length: 13

DNA: TGTGCCAGCAGCGTAGCAGGGGCCACTGAAGCTTTCTTT
CDR3: CASSVAGATEAFF
J: TRBJ1-1
size: .
D: .
V: TRBV9
length: 13

DNA: TGTGCCAGCAGCTACCGGGCGGGGTCTAAAATTAGCTCCTACAATGAGCAGTTCTTC
CDR3: CASSYRAGSKISSYNEQFF
J: TRBJ2-1
size: .
D: .
V: TRBV11-3
length: 19

DNA: TGCAGCGTTGAAGGGACAGGGGGTAGCTATGGCTACACCTTC
CDR3: CSVEGTGGSYGYTF
J: TRBJ1-2
size: .
D: TRBD1
V: TRBV29-1
length: 14

DNA: TGTGCCAGCAGCTACGGGGGGGGTAATTCACCCCTCCACTTT
CDR3: CASSYGGGNSPLHF
J: TRBJ1-6
size: .
D: .
V: TRBV9
length: 14

DNA: TGCGCCAGCAGCCAACGGCGGGGGGGCATTGGAAATGAGCAGTTCTTC
CDR3: CASSQRRGGIGNEQFF
J: TRBJ2-1
size: .
D: TRBD2
V: TRBV4-3
length: 16

DNA: TGTGCCAGCAGCTCCCAGTGGGACAGGGCCAAGAGCACCTTC
CDR3: CASSSQWDRAKSTF
J: TRBJ1-2
size: few
D: TRBD1
V: TRBV7-8
length: 14

DNA: TGCGCCAGCAGCTTTCGGGACACAACCCTTTTCAACTATGGCTACACCTTC
CDR3: CASSFRDTTLFNYGYTF
J: TRBJ1-2
size: .
D: .
V: TRBV5-1
length: 17

DNA: TGTGCCAGCTCACCACAGGGGGCCGTTCAGCCCCAGCATTTT
CDR3: CASSPQGAVQPQHF
J: TRBJ1-5
size: .
D: TRBD1
V: TRBV18
length: 14

DNA: TGTGCCAGCAGCCAGACAGGGCCCTATGGCTACACCTTC
CDR3: CASSQTGPYGYTF
J: TRBJ1-2
size: .
D: TRBD1
V: TRBV14
length: 13

DNA: TGCGCCAGCAGCCAAATATTAGCGGGGGGACTGCGGGATGAGCAGTTCTTC
CDR3: CASSQILAGGLRDEQFF
J: TRBJ2-1
size: .
D: TRBD2
V: TRBV4-3
length: 17

DNA: TGTGCCAGCAGTCCTCCCGGGACAGAAATCGGGGGAAAACTGTTTTTT
CDR3: CASSPPGTEIGGKLFF
J: TRBJ1-4
size: .
D: TRBD1
V: TRBV28
length: 16

DNA: TGCGCCAGCAGCTTCGGGACAGGGAGGCCCCAGCATTTT
CDR3: CASSFGTGRPQHF
J: TRBJ1-5
size: few
D: TRBD1
V: TRBV5-1
length: 13

DNA: TGTGCCAGCGGGCGGGGGGCCCAAAATTCACCCCTCCACTTT
CDR3: CASGRGAQNSPLHF
J: TRBJ1-6
size: .
D: .
V: TRBV6-1
length: 14

DNA: TGTGCCAGCAGTGAGGTGGGTGATTCACCCCTCCACTTT
CDR3: CASSEVGDSPLHF
J: TRBJ1-6
size: few
D: .
V: TRBV7-9
length: 13

DNA: TGTGCCAGCTCGCCGACAGATTCCTATTCACCCCTCCACTTT
CDR3: CASSPTDSYSPLHF
J: TRBJ1-6
size: .
D: .
V: TRBV18
length: 14

DNA: TGTGCCAGCAGTCCCGGGACTAACCCTCCCGGGGAGCTGTTTTTT
CDR3: CASSPGTNPPGELFF
J: TRBJ2-2
size: .
D: TRBD2
V: TRBV6-5
length: 15

DNA: TGTGCCAGTAGTATTAAGTCAGGGGCGGCCGGGGAGCTGTTTTTT
CDR3: CASSIKSGAAGELFF
J: TRBJ2-2
size: .
D: .
V: TRBV19
length: 15

DNA: TGTGCCAGCAGTGAACAGGGGGCCGAAAATGAGCAGTTCTTC
CDR3: CASSEQGAENEQFF
J: TRBJ2-1
size: once
D: TRBD1
V: TRBV6-4
length: 14

DNA: TGTGCCAGCAGTTCAGGGGGTGGCGAGGACACTGAAGCTTTCTTT
CDR3: CASSSGGGEDTEAFF
J: TRBJ1-1
size: once
D: TRBD1
V: TRBV28
length: 15

DNA: TGTGCCAGCTCCGGGACAGGGGACAGTGGTGGCTACACCTTC
CDR3: CASSGTGDSGGYTF
J: TRBJ1-2
size: .
D: TRBD1
V: TRBV18
length: 14